This T cell receptor (beta chain) comes out of a study of cytomegalovirus exposure and HLA in healthy donors. The length of the CDR3 is 15 residues. Germline values: CDR1 LGHNA, CDR2 YNFKEQ. V was shortened by 0 bases and J by 0 bases, with 6 bases between the two germline ends. This PCR relied on a set of 60 Vbeta primers and 13 Jbeta primers. Only in-frame clones appear in the TCRdb table, and some are missing; sequencing was by immunoSEQ multiplex PCR. The sample shows 200,000 or so clones, 65% to 85% of them seen only once. Sequencing was done on a sample of PBMCs. The chain uses TRBV4-2 and TRBJ2-1, with D unresolved. This sequence was found in a boy between 2 and 10 years old in good health and CMV-seronegative. CDR3 sequence (DNA): TGTGCCAGCAGCCAAGATCCGAGCTCCTACAATGAGCAGTTCTTC. Amino acid sequence: CASSQDPSSYNEQFF.